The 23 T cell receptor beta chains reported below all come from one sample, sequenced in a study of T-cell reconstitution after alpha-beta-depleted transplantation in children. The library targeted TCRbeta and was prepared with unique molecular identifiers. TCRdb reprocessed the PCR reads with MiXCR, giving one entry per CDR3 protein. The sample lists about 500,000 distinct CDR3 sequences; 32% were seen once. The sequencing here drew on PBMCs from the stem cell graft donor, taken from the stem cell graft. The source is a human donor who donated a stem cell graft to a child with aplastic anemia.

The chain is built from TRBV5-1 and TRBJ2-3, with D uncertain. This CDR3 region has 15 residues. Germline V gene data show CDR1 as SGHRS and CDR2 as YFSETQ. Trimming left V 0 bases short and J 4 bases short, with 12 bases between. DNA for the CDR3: TGCGCCAGCAGCTTGGCACGTGACGGCCCAGATACGCAGTATTTT. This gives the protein CASSLARDGPDTQYF.

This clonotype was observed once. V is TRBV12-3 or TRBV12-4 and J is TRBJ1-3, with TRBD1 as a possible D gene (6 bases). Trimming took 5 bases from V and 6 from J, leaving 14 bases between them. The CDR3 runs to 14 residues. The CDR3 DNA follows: TGTGCCAGCAGTCTCGGACAGAGGGTAAACACCATATATTTT. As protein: CASSLGQRVNTIYF.

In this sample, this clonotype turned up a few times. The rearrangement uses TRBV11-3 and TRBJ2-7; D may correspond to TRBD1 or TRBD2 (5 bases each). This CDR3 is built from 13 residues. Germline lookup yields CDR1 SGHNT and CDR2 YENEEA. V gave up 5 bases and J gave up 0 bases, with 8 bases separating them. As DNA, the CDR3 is TGTGCCAGCAGCGCTGGGACCTCCTACGAGCAGTACTTC. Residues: CASSAGTSYEQYF.

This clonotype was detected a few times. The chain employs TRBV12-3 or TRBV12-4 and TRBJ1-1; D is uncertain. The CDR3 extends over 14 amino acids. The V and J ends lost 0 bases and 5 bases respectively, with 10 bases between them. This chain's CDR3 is CASSLAEYLTEAFF. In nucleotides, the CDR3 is TGTGCCAGCAGTTTAGCGGAGTACCTGACTGAAGCTTTCTTT.

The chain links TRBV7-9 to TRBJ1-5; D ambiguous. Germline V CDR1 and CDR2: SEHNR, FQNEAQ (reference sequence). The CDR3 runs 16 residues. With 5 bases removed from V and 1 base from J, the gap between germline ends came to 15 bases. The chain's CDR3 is CASSRGEASSNQPQHF. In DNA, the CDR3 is TGTGCCAGCAGCCGCGGCGAGGCCTCGAGCAATCAGCCCCAGCATTTT. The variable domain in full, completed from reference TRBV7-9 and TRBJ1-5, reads DTGVSQNPRHKITKRGQNVTFRCDPISEHNRLYWYRQTLGQGPEFLTYFQNEAQLEKSRLLSDRFSAERPKGSFSTLEIQRTEQGDSAMYLCASSRGEASSNQPQHFGDGTRLSIL.

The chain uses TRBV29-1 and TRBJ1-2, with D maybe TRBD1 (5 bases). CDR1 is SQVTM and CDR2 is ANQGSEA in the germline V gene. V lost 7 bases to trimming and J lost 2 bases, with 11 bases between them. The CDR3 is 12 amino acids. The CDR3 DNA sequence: TGCAGCGGGTTCAGGGACAACTATGGCTACACCTTC. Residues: CSGFRDNYGYTF.

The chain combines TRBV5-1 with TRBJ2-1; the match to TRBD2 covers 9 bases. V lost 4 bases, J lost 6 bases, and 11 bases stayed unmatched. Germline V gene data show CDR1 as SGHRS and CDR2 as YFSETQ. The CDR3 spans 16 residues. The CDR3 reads CASSPTGGRAGNEQFF. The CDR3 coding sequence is TGCGCCAGCAGCCCTACAGGCGGGAGGGCCGGCAATGAGCAGTTCTTC. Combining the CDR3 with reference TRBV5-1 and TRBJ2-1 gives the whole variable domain KAGVTQTPRYLIKTRGQQVTLSCSPISGHRSVSWYQQTPGQGLQFLFEYFSETQRNKGNFPGRFSGRQFSNSRSEMNVSTLELGDSALYLCASSPTGGRAGNEQFFGPGTRLTVL.

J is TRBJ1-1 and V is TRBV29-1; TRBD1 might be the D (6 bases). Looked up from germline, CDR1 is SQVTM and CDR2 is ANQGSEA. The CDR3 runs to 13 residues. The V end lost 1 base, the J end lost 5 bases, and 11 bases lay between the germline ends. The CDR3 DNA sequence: TGCAGCGTTGAAGGCCAGGGGAGGACTGAAGCTTTCTTT. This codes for CSVEGQGRTEAFF.

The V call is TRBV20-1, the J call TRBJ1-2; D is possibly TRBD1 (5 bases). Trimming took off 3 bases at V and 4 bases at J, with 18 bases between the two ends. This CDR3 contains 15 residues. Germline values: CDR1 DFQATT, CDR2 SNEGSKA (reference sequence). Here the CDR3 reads CSASIEKGTFYGYTF. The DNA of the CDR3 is TGCAGTGCTAGCATCGAAAAGGGGACTTTCTATGGCTACACCTTC.

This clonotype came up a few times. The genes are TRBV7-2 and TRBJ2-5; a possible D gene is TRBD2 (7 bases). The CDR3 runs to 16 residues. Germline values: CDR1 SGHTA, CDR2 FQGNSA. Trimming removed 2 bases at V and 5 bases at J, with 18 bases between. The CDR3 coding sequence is TGTGCCAGCAGCTTAAGCGGCCGGGGGGCAGGGGAGACCCAGTACTTC. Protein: CASSLSGRGAGETQYF. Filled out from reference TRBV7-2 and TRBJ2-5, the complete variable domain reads GAGVSQSPSNKVTEKGKDVELRCDPISGHTALYWYRQSLGQGLEFLIYFQGNSAPDKSGLPSDRFSAERTGGSVSTLTIQRTQQEDSAVYLCASSLSGRGAGETQYFGPGTRLLVL.

CDR3 in amino acids: CASSFLMQETQYF. CDR3 nucleotide sequence: TGTGCCAGCAGCTTTTTGATGCAAGAGACCCAGTACTTC. This sequence joins TRBV5-6 and TRBJ2-5; D remains ambiguous. V lost 2 bases and J lost 2, with 7 bases in between. The CDR3 extends over 13 amino acids. Per the germline V gene, CDR1 is SGHDT and CDR2 is YYEEEE.

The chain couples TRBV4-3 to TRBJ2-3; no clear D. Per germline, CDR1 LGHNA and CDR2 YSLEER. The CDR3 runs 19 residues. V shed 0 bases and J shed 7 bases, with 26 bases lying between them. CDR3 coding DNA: TGCGCCAGCAGCCAAGATCTAATCCCGGTGCCCGGACGGGTACATACGCAGTATTTT. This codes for CASSQDLIPVPGRVHTQYF.

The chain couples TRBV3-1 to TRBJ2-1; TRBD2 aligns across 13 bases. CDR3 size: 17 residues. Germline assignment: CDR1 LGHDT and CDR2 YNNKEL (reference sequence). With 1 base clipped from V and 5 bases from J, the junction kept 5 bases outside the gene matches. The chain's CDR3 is CASSQVLLAGGNNEQFF. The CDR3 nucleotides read TGTGCCAGCAGCCAAGTCCTACTAGCGGGAGGGAACAATGAGCAGTTCTTC.

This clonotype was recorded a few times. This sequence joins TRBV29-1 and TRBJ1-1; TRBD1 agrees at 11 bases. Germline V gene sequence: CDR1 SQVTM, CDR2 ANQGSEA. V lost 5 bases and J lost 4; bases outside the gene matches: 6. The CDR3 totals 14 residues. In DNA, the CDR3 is TGCAGCGTTCTCGGACAGGGGGCCGGCACTGAAGCTTTCTTT. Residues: CSVLGQGAGTEAFF.

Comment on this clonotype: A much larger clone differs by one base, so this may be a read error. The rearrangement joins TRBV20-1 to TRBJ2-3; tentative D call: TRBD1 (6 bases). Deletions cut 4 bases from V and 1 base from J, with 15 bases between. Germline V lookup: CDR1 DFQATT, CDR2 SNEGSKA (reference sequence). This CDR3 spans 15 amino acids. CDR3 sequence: CSAKDRAGGTDTQYF. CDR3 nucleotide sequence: TGCAGTGCTAAAGATCGGGCAGGGGGCACAGATACGCAGTATTTT.

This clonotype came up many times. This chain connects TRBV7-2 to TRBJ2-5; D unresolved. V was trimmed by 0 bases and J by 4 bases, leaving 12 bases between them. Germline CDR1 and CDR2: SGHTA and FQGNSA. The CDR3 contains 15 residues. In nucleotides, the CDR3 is TGTGCCAGCAGCTTAGCAAGGATCCTAGGAGAGACCCAGTACTTC. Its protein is CASSLARILGETQYF.

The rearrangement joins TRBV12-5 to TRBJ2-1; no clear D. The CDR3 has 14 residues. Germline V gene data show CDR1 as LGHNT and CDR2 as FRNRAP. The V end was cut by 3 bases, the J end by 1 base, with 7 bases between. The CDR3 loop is CASGFGGSYNEQFF. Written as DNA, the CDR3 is TGTGCTAGTGGTTTCGGCGGATCCTACAATGAGCAGTTCTTC.

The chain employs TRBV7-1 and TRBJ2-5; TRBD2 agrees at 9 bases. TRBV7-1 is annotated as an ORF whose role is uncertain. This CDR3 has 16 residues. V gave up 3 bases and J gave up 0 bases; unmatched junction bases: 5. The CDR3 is CASSSQWTSDQETQYF. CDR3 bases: TGTGCCAGCAGCTCCCAGTGGACTAGCGACCAAGAGACCCAGTACTTC.

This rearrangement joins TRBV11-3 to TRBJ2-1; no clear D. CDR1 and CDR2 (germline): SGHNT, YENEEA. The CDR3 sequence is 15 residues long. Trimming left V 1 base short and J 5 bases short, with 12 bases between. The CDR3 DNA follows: TGTGCCAGCAGCTTAGGCTCCACGGACCACAATGAGCAGTTCTTC. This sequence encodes CASSLGSTDHNEQFF.

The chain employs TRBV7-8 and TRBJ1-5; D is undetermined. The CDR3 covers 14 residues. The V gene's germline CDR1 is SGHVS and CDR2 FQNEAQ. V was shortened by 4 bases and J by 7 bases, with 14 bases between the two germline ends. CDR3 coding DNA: TGTGCCAGCAGCTCGGGGAGGGCAAGACAGCCCCAGCATTTT. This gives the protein CASSSGRARQPQHF.

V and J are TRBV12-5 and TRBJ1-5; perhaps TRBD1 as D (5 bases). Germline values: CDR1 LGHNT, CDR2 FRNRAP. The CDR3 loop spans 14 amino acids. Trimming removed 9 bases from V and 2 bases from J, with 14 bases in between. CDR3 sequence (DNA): TGTGCTAGCCAAGGGGCGGCTCGCAATCAGCCCCAGCATTTT. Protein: CASQGAARNQPQHF.

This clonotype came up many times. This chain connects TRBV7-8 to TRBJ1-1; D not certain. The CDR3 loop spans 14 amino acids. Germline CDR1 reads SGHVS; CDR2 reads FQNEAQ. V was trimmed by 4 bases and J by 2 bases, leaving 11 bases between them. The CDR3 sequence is CASSSAYRNTEAFF. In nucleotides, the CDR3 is TGTGCCAGCAGCTCGGCCTATAGAAACACTGAAGCTTTCTTT.

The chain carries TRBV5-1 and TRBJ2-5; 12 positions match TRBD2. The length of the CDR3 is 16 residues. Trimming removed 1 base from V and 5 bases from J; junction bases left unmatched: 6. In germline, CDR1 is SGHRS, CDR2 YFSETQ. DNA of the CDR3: TGCGCCAGCAGCTTGCCTAGCGGGAGGGCGGGCGAGACCCAGTACTTC. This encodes CASSLPSGRAGETQYF.